This TCR beta chain is from a study of T cells in women clearing cervical HPV infection. After removal of 4 bases from V and 1 base from J, the junction contained 13 bases not matched to a gene. Germline CDR1 LNHDA, CDR2 SQIVND (reference sequence). The CDR3 length is 18 residues. As concerns this clone: Its antigen is undetermined. The read comes to an end 3 residues before the CDR3 does, leaving the germline J gene to fill in the end.

TCRdb's copy holds only in-frame clones and misses some; the assay was immunoSEQ multiplex PCR. This sample's table reports roughly 48,000 clones. Study-wide results and limits: Cases carried less TRBV6-7 than controls: approximately 0.1% versus 0.16%.

The TCR was taken from a woman between 18 and 70 years old with a cervical HPV16 infection that either progressed to CIN3+ or cleared (not recorded which). The sequenced material came from blood buffy coat. This rearrangement joins TRBV19 to TRBJ1-5, with 7 bases fitting TRBD1. The CDR3 loop is CASSTPHGRGTSNQPQHF. CDR3 DNA (partial): TGTGCCAGTAGTACCCCACATGGCAGGGGGACCAGCAATCAGCCC.